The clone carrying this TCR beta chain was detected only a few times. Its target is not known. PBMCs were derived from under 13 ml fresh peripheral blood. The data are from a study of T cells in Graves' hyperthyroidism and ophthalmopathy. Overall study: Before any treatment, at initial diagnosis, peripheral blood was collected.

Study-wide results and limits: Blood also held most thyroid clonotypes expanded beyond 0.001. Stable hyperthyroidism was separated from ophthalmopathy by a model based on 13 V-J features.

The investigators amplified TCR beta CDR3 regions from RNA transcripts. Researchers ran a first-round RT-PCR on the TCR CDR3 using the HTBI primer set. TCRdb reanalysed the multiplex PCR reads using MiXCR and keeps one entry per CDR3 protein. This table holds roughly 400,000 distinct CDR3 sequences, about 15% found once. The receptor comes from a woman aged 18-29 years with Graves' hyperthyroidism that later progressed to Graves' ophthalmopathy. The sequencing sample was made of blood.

The CDR3 DNA sequence: TGCGCCAGCAGCCAGGGCCGGACCTACGAGCAGTACTTC. It translates to CASSQGRTYEQYF. V and J are TRBV4-1 and TRBJ2-7, with D unresolved. Trimming shortened V by 3 bases and J by 2 bases, and 8 bases separated the two germline ends. CDR1 and CDR2 (germline): MGHRA, YSYEKL. CDR3 length equals 13 residues.